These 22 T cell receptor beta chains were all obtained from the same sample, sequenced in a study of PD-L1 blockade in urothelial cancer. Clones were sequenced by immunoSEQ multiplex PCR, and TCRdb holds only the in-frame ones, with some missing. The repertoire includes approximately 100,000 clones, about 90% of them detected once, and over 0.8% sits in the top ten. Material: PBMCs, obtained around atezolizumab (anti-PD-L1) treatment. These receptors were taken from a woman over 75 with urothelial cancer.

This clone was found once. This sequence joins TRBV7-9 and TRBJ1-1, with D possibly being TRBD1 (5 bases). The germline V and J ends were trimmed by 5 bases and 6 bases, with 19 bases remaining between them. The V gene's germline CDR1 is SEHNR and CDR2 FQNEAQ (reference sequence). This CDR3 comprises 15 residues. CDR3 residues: CASSPLLWTGAEAFF. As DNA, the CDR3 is TGTGCCAGCAGCCCTTTGTTGTGGACGGGGGCTGAAGCTTTCTTT. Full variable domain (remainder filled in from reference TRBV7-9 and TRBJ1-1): DTGVSQNPRHKITKRGQNVTFRCDPISEHNRLYWYRQTLGQGPEFLTYFQNEAQLEKSRLLSDRFSAERPKGSFSTLEIQRTEQGDSAMYLCASSPLLWTGAEAFFGQGTRLTVV.

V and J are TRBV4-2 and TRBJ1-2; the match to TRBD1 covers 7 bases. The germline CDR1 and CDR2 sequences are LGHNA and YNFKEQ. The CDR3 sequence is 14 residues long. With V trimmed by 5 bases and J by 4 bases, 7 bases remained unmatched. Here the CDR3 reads CASSAGQDLYGYTF. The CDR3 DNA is TGTGCCAGCAGCGCCGGACAGGACCTCTATGGCTACACCTTC.

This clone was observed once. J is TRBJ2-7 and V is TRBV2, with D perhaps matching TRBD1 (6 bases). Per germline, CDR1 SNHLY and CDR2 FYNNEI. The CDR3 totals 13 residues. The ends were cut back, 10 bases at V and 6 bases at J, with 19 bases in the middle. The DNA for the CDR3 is TGTGCCACCACGATAGGGGGTATTGGCGAGCAGTACTTC. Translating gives CATTIGGIGEQYF.

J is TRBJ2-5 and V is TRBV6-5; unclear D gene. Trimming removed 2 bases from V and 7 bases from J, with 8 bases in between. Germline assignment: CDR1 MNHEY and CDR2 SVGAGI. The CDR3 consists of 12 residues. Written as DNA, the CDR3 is TGTGCCAGCAGTTACGGTCGAGGGACCCAGTACTTC. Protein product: CASSYGRGTQYF.

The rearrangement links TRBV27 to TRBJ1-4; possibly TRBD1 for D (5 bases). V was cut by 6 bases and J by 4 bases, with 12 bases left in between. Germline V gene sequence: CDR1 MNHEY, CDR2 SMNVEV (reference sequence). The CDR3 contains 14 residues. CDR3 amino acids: CASSPSRVNEKLFF. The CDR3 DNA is TGTGCCAGCAGCCCCAGCAGGGTTAATGAAAAACTGTTTTTT.

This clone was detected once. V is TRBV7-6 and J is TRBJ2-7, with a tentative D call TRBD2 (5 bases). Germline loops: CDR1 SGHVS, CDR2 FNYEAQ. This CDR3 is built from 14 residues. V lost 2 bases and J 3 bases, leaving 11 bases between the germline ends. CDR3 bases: TGTGCCAGCAGCTTATCCCTAACTAGCTACGAGCAGTACTTC. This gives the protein CASSLSLTSYEQYF.

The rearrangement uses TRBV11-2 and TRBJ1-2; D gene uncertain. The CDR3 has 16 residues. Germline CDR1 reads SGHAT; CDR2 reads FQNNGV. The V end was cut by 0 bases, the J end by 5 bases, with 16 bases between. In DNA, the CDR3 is TGTGCCAGCAGCTTAGAGGCATTCACGGGAGATTATGGCTACACCTTC. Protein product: CASSLEAFTGDYGYTF. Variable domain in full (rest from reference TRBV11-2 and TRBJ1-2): EAGVAQSPRYKIIEKRQSVAFWCNPISGHATLYWYQQILGQGPKLLIQFQNNGVVDDSQLPKDRFSAERLKGVDSTLKIQPAKLEDSAVYLCASSLEAFTGDYGYTFGSGTRLTVV.

CDR3 coding DNA: TGCGCCAGCAGCCAGGACAGGGGAGCTAGCTATGGCTACACCTTC. It encodes CASSQDRGASYGYTF. The chain has TRBV4-1 and TRBJ1-2; 9 bases fit TRBD1. After removal of 3 bases from V and 4 bases from J, the junction contained 6 bases not matched to a gene. The CDR3 length is 15 residues. Looked up from germline, CDR1 is MGHRA and CDR2 is YSYEKL.

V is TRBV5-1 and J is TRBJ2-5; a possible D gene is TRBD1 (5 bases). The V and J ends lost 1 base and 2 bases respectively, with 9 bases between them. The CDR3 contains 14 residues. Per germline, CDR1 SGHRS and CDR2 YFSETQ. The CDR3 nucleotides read TGCGCCAGCAGCTTGCCAGGGCGGCAAGAGACCCAGTACTTC. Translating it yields CASSLPGRQETQYF.

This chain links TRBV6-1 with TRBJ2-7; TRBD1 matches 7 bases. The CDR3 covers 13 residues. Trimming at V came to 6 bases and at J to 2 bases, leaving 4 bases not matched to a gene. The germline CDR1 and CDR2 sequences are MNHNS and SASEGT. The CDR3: CASRHTGAYEQYF. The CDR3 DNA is TGTGCCAGCAGGCACACAGGGGCCTACGAGCAGTACTTC.

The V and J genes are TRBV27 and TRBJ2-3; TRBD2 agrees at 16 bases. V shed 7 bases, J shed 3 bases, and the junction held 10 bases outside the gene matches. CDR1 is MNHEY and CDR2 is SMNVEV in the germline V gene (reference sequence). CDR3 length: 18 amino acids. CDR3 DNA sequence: TGTGCCAGCATCCTTAGGGGGACTAGCGGGAGGGGGACAGATACGCAGTATTTT. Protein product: CASILRGTSGRGTDTQYF.

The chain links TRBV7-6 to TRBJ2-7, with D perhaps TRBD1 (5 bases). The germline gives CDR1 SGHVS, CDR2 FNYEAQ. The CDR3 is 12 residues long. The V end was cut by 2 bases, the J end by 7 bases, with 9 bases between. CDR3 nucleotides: TGTGCCAGCAGCTTACAATCAGGGGAGCAGTACTTC. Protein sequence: CASSLQSGEQYF. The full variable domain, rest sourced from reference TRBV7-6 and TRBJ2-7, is GAGVSQSPRYKVTKRGQDVALRCDPISGHVSLYWYRQALGQGPEFLTYFNYEAQQDKSGLPNDRFSAERPEGSISTLTIQRTEQRDSAMYRCASSLQSGEQYFGPGTRLTVT.

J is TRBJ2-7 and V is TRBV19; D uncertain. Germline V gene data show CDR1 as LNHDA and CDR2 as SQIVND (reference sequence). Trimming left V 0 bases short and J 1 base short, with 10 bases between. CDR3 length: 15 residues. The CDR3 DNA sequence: TGTGCCAGTAGTATAGATCTAGACTGGTCCTACGAGCAGTACTTC. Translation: CASSIDLDWSYEQYF. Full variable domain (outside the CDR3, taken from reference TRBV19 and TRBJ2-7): DGGITQSPKYLFRKEGQNVTLSCEQNLNHDAMYWYRQDPGQGLRLIYYSQIVNDFQKGDIAEGYSVSREKKESFPLTVTSAQKNPTAFYLCASSIDLDWSYEQYFGPGTRLTVT.

The CDR3 nucleotides are TGTGCCAGCAGTCTCAAAGCGGGGTGGGTGGGCGAGCAGTACTTC. Amino acid sequence: CASSLKAGWVGEQYF. This chain uses TRBV27 with TRBJ2-7; 7 bases map to TRBD2. Germline loops: CDR1 MNHEY, CDR2 SMNVEV (reference sequence). The CDR3 covers 15 residues. Unmatched junction bases numbered 13, after V lost 5 bases and J lost 6 bases.

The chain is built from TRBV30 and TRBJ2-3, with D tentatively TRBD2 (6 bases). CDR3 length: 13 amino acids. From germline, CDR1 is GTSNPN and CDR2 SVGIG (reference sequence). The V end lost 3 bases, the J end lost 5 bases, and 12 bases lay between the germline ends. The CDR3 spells CAWSPRRGDTQYF. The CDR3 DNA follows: TGTGCCTGGAGCCCCAGGAGGGGAGATACGCAGTATTTT.

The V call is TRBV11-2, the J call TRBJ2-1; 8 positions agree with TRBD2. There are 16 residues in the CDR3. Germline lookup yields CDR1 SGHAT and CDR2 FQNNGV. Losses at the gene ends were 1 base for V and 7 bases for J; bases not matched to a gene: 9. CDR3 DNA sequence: TGTGCCAGCAGCTTAGTTCCTAGCGGGCCTATAAATGAGCAGTTCTTC. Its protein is CASSLVPSGPINEQFF.

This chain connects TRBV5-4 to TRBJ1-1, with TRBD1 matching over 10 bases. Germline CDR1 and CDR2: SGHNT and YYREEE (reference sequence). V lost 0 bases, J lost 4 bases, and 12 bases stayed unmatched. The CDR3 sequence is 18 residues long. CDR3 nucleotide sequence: TGTGCCAGCAGCTTGGCCCTCCGGGACAGGGGTGGGTCCACTGAAGCTTTCTTT. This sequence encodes CASSLALRDRGGSTEAFF.

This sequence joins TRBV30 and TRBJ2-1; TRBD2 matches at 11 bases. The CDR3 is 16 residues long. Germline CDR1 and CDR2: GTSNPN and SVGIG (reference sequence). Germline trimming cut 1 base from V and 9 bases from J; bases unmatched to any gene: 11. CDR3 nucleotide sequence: TGTGCCTGGAGTGCCGTAGCGGGAGGGCCCCAGGGTGAGCAGTTCTTC. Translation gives CAWSAVAGGPQGEQFF.

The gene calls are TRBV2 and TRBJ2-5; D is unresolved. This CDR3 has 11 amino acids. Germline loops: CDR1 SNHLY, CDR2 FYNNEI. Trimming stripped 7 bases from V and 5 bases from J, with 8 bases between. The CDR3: CASNLLETQYF. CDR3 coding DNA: TGTGCCAGCAATCTTTTGGAGACCCAGTACTTC.

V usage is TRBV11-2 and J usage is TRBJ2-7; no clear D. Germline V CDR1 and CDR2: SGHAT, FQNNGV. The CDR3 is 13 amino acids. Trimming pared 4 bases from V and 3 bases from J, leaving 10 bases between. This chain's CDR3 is CASSSPTGYEQYF. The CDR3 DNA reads TGTGCCAGCAGCTCTCCTACCGGCTACGAGCAGTACTTC.

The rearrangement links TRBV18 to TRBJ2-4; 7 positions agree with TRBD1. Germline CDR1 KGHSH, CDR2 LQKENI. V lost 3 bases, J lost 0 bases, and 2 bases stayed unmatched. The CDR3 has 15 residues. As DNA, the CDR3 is TGTGCCAGCTCACCTGACAGGGTAGCCAAAAACATTCAGTACTTC. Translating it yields CASSPDRVAKNIQYF.

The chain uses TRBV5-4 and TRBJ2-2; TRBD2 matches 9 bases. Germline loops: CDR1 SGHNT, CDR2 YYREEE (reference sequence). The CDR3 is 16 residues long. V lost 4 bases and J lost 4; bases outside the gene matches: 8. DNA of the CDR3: TGTGCCAGCAGCCCCATAGCGGGAGCGGGCACCGGGGAGCTGTTTTTT. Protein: CASSPIAGAGTGELFF.